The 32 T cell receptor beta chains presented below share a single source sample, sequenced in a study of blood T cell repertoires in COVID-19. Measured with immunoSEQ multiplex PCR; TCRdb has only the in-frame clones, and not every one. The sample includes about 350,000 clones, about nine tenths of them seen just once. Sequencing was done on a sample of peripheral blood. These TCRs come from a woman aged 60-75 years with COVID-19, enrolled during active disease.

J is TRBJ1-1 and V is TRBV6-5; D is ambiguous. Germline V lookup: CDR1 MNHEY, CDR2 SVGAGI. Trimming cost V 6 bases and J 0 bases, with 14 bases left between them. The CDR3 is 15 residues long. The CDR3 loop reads CASREGRRLNTEAFF. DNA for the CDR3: TGTGCCAGCAGGGAGGGAAGACGGCTGAACACTGAAGCTTTCTTT.

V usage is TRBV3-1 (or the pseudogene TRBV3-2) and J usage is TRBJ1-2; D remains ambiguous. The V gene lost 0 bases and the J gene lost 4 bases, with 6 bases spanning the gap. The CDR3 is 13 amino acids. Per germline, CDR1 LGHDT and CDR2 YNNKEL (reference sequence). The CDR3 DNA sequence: TGTGCCAGCAGCCAAGACCCCGTCTATGGCTACACCTTC. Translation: CASSQDPVYGYTF.

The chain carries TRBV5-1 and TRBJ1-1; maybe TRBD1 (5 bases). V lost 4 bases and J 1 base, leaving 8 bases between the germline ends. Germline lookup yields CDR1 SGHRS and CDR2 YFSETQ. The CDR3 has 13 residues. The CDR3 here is CASSQGANTEAFF. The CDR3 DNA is TGCGCCAGCAGCCAGGGTGCGAACACTGAAGCTTTCTTT.

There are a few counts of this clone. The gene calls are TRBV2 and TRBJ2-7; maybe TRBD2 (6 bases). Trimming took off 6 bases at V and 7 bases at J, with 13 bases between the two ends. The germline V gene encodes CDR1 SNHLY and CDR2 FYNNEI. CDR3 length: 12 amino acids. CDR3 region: CASSLTSWEQYF. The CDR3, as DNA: TGTGCCAGCAGCCTTACTAGCTGGGAGCAGTACTTC.

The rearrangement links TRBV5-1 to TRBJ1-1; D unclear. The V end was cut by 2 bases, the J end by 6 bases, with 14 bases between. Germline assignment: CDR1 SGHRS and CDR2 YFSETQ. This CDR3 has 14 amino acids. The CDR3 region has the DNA TGCGCCAGCAGCTTTAAGGGAGGCTCTTCTGAAGCTTTCTTT. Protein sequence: CASSFKGGSSEAFF.

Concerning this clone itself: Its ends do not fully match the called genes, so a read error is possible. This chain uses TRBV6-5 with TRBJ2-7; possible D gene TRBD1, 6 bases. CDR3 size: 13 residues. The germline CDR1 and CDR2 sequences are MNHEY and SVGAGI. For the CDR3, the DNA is TGTGCCAGCAGTTACGACGCGGACAGAGATAGGTCCTTC. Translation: CASSYDADRDRSF.

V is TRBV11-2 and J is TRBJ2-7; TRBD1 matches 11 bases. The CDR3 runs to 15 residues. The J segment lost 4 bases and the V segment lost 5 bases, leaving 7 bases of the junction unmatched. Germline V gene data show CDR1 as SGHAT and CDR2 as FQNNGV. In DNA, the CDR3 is TGTGCCAGCAGCCGTGGACAGGGGGCCAGATACGAGCAGTACTTC. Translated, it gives CASSRGQGARYEQYF.

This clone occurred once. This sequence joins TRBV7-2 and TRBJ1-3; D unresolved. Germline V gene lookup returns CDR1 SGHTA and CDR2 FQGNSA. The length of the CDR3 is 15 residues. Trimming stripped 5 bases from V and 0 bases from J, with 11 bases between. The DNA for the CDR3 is TGTGCCAGCAGCCCGGGTCGTAGCTCTGGAAACACCATATATTTT. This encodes CASSPGRSSGNTIYF.

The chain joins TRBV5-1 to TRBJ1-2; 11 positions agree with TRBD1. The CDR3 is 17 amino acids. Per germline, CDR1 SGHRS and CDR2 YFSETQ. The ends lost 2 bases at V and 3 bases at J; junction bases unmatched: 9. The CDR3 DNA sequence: TGCGCCAGCAGCTTAAGCCTTTGGGGACAGGGGGACTATGGCTACACCTTC. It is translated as CASSLSLWGQGDYGYTF.

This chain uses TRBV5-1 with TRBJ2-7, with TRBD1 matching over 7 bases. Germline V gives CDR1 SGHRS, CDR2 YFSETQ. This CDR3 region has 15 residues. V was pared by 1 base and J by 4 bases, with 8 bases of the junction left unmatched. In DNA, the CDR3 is TGCGCCAGCAGCTTGTCCCGGACAGGAGATTACGAGCAGTACTTC. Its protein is CASSLSRTGDYEQYF. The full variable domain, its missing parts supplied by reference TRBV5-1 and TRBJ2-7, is KAGVTQTPRYLIKTRGQQVTLSCSPISGHRSVSWYQQTPGQGLQFLFEYFSETQRNKGNFPGRFSGRQFSNSRSEMNVSTLELGDSALYLCASSLSRTGDYEQYFGPGTRLTVT.

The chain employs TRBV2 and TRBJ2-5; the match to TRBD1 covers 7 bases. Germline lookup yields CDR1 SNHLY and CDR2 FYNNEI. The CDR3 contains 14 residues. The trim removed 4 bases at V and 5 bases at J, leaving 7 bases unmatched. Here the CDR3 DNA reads TGTGCCAGCAGTGTTGGAAGGGGGCGCGAGACCCAGTACTTC. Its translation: CASSVGRGRETQYF.

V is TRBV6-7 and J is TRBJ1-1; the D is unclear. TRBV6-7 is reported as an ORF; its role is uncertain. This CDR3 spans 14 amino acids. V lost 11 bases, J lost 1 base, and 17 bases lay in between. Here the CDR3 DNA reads TGTGCCGCCCAAAAGGCTAGTGCGAACACTGAAGCTTTCTTT. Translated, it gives CAAQKASANTEAFF.

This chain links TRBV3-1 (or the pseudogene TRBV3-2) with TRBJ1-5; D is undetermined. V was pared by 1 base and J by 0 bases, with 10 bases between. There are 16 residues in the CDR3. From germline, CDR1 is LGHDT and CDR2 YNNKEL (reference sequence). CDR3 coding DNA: TGTGCCAGCAGCCAAGGATCGACTTTTAGCAATCAGCCCCAGCATTTT. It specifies CASSQGSTFSNQPQHF.

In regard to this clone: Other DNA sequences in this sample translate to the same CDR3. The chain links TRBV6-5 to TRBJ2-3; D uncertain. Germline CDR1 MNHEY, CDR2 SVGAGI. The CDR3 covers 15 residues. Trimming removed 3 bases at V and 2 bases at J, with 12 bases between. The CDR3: CASSYSSRPTDTQYF. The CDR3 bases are TGTGCCAGCAGTTATTCCTCTAGGCCCACAGATACGCAGTATTTT.

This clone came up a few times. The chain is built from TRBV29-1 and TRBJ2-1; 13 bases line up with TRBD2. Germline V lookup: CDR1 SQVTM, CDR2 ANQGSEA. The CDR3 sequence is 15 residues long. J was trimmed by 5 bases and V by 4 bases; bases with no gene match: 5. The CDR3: CSVVGLAGDHNEQFF. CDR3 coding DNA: TGCAGCGTTGTCGGACTAGCGGGGGATCACAATGAGCAGTTCTTC.

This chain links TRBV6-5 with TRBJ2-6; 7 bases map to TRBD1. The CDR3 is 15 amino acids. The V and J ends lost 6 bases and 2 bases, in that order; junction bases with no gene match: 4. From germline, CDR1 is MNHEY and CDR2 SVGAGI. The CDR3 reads CASRPDRAGANVLTF. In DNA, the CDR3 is TGTGCCAGCAGACCAGACAGGGCTGGGGCCAACGTCCTGACTTTC.

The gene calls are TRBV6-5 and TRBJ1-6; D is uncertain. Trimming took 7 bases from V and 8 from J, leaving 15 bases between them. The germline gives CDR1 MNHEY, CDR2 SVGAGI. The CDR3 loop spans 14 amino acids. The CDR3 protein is CASTRGLGDSPLHF. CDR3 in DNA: TGTGCCAGCACCCGAGGTCTCGGTGATTCACCCCTCCACTTT.

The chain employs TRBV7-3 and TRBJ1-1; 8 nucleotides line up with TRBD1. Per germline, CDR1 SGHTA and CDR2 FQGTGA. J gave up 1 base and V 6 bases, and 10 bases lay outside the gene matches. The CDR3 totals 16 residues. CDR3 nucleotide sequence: TGTGCCAGCAGTACCGGACAGGGTAGTGCGAACACTGAAGCTTTCTTT. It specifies CASSTGQGSANTEAFF.

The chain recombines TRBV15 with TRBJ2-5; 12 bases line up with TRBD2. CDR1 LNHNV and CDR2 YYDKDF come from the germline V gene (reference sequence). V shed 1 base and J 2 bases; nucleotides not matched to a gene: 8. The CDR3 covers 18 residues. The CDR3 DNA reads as TGTGCCACCAGCAGAGGCTCGGGACTAGCGGGCATACAAGAGACCCAGTACTTC. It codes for CATSRGSGLAGIQETQYF.

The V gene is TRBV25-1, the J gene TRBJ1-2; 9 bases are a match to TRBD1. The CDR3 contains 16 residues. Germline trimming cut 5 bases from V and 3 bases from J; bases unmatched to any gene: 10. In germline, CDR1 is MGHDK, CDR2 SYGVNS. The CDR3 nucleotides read TGTGCCAGCAGTTCGCCGGGACAGGGAACACACTATGGCTACACCTTC. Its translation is CASSSPGQGTHYGYTF.

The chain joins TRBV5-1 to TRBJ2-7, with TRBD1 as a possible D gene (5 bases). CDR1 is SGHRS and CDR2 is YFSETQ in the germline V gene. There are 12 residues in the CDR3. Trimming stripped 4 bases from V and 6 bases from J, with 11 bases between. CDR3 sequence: CASSRGKSEQYF. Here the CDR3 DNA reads TGCGCCAGCAGCAGGGGAAAGAGCGAGCAGTACTTC.

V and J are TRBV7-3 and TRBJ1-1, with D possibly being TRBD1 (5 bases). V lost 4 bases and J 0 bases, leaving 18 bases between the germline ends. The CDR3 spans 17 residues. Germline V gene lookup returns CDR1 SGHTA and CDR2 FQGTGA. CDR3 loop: CASSSGGGRRVNTEAFF. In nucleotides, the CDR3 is TGTGCCAGCAGCTCCGGGGGAGGGCGGAGAGTGAACACTGAAGCTTTCTTT.

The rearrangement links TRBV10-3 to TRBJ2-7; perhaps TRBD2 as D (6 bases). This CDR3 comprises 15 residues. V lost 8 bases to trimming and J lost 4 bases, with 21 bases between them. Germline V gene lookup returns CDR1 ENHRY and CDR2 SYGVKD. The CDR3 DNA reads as TGTGCCATCTCTACAGCTGAGAAAGGAGGGTACGAGCAGTACTTC. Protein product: CAISTAEKGGYEQYF.

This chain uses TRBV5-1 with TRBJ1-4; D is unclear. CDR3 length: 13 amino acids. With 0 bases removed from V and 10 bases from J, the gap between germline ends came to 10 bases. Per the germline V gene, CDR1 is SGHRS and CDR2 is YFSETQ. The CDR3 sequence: CASSLGLELKLFF. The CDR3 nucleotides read TGCGCCAGCAGCTTGGGACTCGAGTTAAAACTGTTTTTT.

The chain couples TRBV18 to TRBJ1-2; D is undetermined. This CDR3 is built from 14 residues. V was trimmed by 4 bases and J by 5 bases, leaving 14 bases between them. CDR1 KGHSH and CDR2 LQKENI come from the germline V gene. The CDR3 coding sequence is TGTGCCAGCTCACTTGGTGGAGGGCCGTATGGCTACACCTTC. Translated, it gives CASSLGGGPYGYTF. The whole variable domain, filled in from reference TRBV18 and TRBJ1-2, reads NAGVMQNPRHLVRRRGQEARLRCSPMKGHSHVYWYRQLPEEGLKFMVYLQKENIIDESGMPKERFSAEFPKEGPSILRIQQVVRGDSAAYFCASSLGGGPYGYTFGSGTRLTVV.

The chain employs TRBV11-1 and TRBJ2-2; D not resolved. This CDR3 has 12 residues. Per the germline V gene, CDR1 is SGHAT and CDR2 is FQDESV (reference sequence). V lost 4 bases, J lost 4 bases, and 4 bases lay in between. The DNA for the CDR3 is TGTGCCAGCAGCTCGTTCACCGGGGAGCTGTTTTTT. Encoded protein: CASSSFTGELFF.

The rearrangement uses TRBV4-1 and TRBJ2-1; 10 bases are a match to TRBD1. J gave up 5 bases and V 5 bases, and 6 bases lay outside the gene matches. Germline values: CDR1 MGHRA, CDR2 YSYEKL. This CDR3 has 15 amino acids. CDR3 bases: TGCGCCAGCAGCTTGGGGACAGGGGTAGACAATGAGCAGTTCTTC. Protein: CASSLGTGVDNEQFF.

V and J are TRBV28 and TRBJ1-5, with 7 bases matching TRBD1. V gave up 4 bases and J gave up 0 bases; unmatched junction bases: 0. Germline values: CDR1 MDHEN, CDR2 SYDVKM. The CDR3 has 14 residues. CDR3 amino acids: CASSWTGSNQPQHF. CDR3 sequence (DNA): TGTGCCAGCAGTTGGACAGGTAGCAATCAGCCCCAGCATTTT.

This chain's CDR3 is CASRGPGHPNQPQHF. The CDR3 region has the DNA TGTGCCAGCAGGGGACCGGGACACCCTAATCAGCCCCAGCATTTT. This chain joins TRBV28 and TRBJ1-5; perhaps TRBD1 as D (6 bases). Per germline, CDR1 MDHEN and CDR2 SYDVKM. V lost 6 bases and J 4 bases, leaving 16 bases between the germline ends. The length of the CDR3 is 15 residues.

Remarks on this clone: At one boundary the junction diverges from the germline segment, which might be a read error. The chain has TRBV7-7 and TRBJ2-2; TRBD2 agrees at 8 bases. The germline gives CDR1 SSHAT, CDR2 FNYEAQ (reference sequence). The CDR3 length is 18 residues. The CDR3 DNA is TGTGCTAGCAGCCCGCCCCGGACGGGGGGGGCGAACACCGGGGAGCTGTTTTTT. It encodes CASSPPRTGGANTGELFF.

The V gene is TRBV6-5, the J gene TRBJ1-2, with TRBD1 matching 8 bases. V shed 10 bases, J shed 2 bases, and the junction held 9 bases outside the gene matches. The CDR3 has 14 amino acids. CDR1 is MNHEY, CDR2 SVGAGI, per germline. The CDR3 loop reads CATSRQGPNYGYTF. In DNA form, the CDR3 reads TGTGCCACCTCGAGACAGGGGCCAAACTATGGCTACACCTTC.

Written as DNA, the CDR3 is TGTGCCAGCAGCTTAAGACAGGGGTCGATGAACACTGAAGCTTTCTTT. Translated: CASSLRQGSMNTEAFF. The V and J genes are TRBV7-8 and TRBJ1-1, with 8 bases aligning to TRBD1. J was trimmed by 0 bases and V by 2 bases; bases with no gene match: 5. The CDR3 covers 16 residues. Germline V gives CDR1 SGHVS, CDR2 FQNEAQ. Using reference TRBV7-8 and TRBJ1-1 for the parts outside the CDR3, the full variable domain is GAGVSQSPRYKVAKRGQDVALRCDPISGHVSLFWYQQALGQGPEFLTYFQNEAQLDKSGLPSDRFFAERPEGSVSTLKIQRTQQEDSAVYLCASSLRQGSMNTEAFFGQGTRLTVV.